One sample yielded the 27 T cell receptor beta chains listed below, sequenced in a study of memory CD4+ T cells and cytomegalovirus serostatus. The sort gate was single viable CD3+CD4+CD8-CD45RO+ cells for memory CD4+ T cells. Profiled with immunoSEQ multiplex PCR; TCRdb holds only in-frame clones, not every one. The sample includes under 40,000 clones, 79% of them seen just once. The sequenced sample consisted of memory CD4+ T cells from blood. The receptors derive from an adult in good health and CMV-seropositive.

The chain couples TRBV9 to TRBJ1-3; possibly TRBD1 for D (5 bases). V was shortened by 4 bases and J by 3 bases, with 8 bases between the two germline ends. Per the germline V gene, CDR1 is SGDLS and CDR2 is YYNGEE. CDR3 length: 13 residues. The CDR3 region has the DNA TGTGCCAGCAGCAAAGACAGTGGAAACACCATATATTTT. Protein: CASSKDSGNTIYF.

The chain joins TRBV9 to TRBJ2-1; TRBD1 aligns across 11 bases. The CDR3 extends over 15 amino acids. The germline V gene encodes CDR1 SGDLS and CDR2 YYNGEE. V lost 0 bases and J lost 6; bases outside the gene matches: 2. This CDR3 is CASSVGGTGGNEQFF. CDR3 bases: TGTGCCAGCAGCGTAGGAGGGACAGGGGGCAATGAGCAGTTCTTC.

In regard to this clone: Other DNA sequences in the same sample also yield this CDR3. The chain links TRBV6-5 to TRBJ2-7, with D perhaps TRBD2 (6 bases). The V end was cut by 3 bases, the J end by 4 bases, with 10 bases between. The CDR3 is 13 residues long. Germline lookup yields CDR1 MNHEY and CDR2 SVGAGI. The CDR3: CASSYGGTYEQYF. CDR3 nucleotides: TGTGCCAGCAGTTATGGGGGGACTTACGAGCAGTACTTC.

The chain joins TRBV18 to TRBJ1-2, with TRBD1 identical over 8 bases. V trimming: 1 base; J trimming: 3 bases; junction bases outside the gene matches: 4. The CDR3 has 15 amino acids. The germline V gene has CDR1 KGHSH and CDR2 LQKENI. CDR3 DNA sequence: TGTGCCAGCTCACCACGGGCAGGGGGCGACTATGGCTACACCTTC. This translates into CASSPRAGGDYGYTF.

This chain uses TRBV19 with TRBJ1-5; a possible D gene is TRBD1 (5 bases). V was trimmed by 3 bases and J by 6 bases, leaving 9 bases between them. Germline V gives CDR1 LNHDA, CDR2 SQIVND (reference sequence). This CDR3 spans 13 amino acids. The CDR3 DNA reads as TGTGCCAGTAGTATGGGGGATAGTCAGCCCCAGCATTTT. Translating it yields CASSMGDSQPQHF.

This clone is termed medium-sized. The chain carries TRBV18 and TRBJ1-1; 7 bases map to TRBD1. Germline CDR1 reads KGHSH; CDR2 reads LQKENI. Trimming cost V 4 bases and J 8 bases; bases outside gene matches: 4. The CDR3 extends over 12 amino acids. The CDR3 reads CASSLGQSEAFF. Written as DNA, the CDR3 is TGTGCCAGCTCACTGGGACAGAGCGAAGCTTTCTTT.

The chain couples TRBV27 to TRBJ2-1; possibly TRBD2 for D (6 bases). The CDR3 sequence is 13 residues long. V was pared by 6 bases and J by 6 bases, with 12 bases between. In germline, CDR1 is MNHEY, CDR2 SMNVEV (reference sequence). The CDR3 here is CASRGGDSNEQFF. In nucleotides, the CDR3 is TGTGCCAGCAGAGGCGGGGACTCCAATGAGCAGTTCTTC.

This clone was counted between two and nine times. The V call is TRBV2, the J call TRBJ2-7, with D possibly TRBD1 on 5 matching bases. The CDR3 totals 14 residues. The ends were cut back, 7 bases at V and 1 base at J, with 14 bases in the middle. The germline CDR1 and CDR2 sequences are SNHLY and FYNNEI. The CDR3 nucleotides are TGTGCCAGCAAGTCTCAGGGAAATTCCTACGAGCAGTACTTC. This encodes CASKSQGNSYEQYF.

The genes are TRBV28 and TRBJ2-7, with TRBD2 matching over 13 bases. Germline V CDR1 and CDR2: MDHEN, SYDVKM. V trimming: 6 bases; J trimming: 7 bases; junction bases outside the gene matches: 15. The CDR3 covers 17 residues. The CDR3 loop reads CASSTGTSGIRGGEQYF. CDR3 DNA: TGTGCCAGCAGCACCGGGACTAGCGGGATACGTGGCGGAGAGCAGTACTTC.

The chain uses TRBV7-8 and TRBJ2-1, with 7 bases identical to TRBD2. The CDR3 has 17 amino acids. J was trimmed by 0 bases and V by 4 bases; bases with no gene match: 9. From germline, CDR1 is SGHVS and CDR2 FQNEAQ. CDR3 protein: CASSWNLGGGSYNEQFF. The CDR3 DNA reads as TGTGCCAGCAGCTGGAACCTGGGCGGGGGCTCCTACAATGAGCAGTTCTTC.

This rearrangement joins TRBV28 to TRBJ2-7; 13 bases are a match to TRBD2. Germline loops: CDR1 MDHEN, CDR2 SYDVKM. This CDR3 is 16 amino acids long. The CDR3 sequence: CASAGLAGSGSYEQYF. CDR3 in DNA: TGTGCAAGCGCGGGACTAGCGGGATCCGGCTCCTACGAGCAGTACTTC.

The chain links TRBV2 to TRBJ1-5, with D possibly matching TRBD1 (5 bases). V lost 3 bases and J lost 2, with 11 bases in between. The germline CDR1 and CDR2 sequences are SNHLY and FYNNEI. The CDR3 loop spans 15 amino acids. The CDR3 region is CASSDRVERNQPQHF. The CDR3 DNA reads as TGTGCCAGCAGTGACAGGGTAGAGCGCAATCAGCCCCAGCATTTT.

The CDR3 sequence is CATRVGETGNTIYF. The CDR3 bases are TGTGCCACCCGTGTCGGGGAGACTGGAAACACCATATATTTT. The V call is TRBV6-1, the J call TRBJ1-3; D is unresolved. The CDR3 extends over 14 amino acids. Germline loops: CDR1 MNHNS, CDR2 SASEGT. Trimming removed 10 bases from V and 2 bases from J, with 15 bases in between.

The gene calls are TRBV6-5 and TRBJ1-2; weak D call: TRBD1 (5 bases). Germline loops: CDR1 MNHEY, CDR2 SVGAGI. The CDR3 consists of 15 residues. V was clipped by 2 bases and J by 0 bases, with 10 bases between them. The DNA of the CDR3 is TGTGCCAGCAGTTACGCAGGGAAACCTAACTATGGCTACACCTTC. The encoded protein is CASSYAGKPNYGYTF.

This chain joins TRBV11-1 and TRBJ1-2; D remains ambiguous. Trimming took 2 bases from V and 0 from J, leaving 7 bases between them. The CDR3 has 14 residues. Germline assignment: CDR1 SGHAT and CDR2 FQDESV (reference sequence). The CDR3 protein is CASSLSTANYGYTF. Written as DNA, the CDR3 is TGTGCCAGCAGCTTATCTACAGCTAACTATGGCTACACCTTC.

This clone was counted between two and nine times. The chain employs TRBV5-8 and TRBJ1-6, with D perhaps matching TRBD1 (6 bases). Trimming took off 4 bases at V and 7 bases at J, with 12 bases between the two ends. CDR1 SGHTS and CDR2 YDEGEE come from the germline V gene. This CDR3 spans 14 amino acids. The DNA of the CDR3 is TGTGCCAGCAGCACGGGACACCCCAATTCACCCCTCCACTTT. It specifies CASSTGHPNSPLHF.

The V call is TRBV28, the J call TRBJ2-7; D may be TRBD2 (6 bases). Germline values: CDR1 MDHEN, CDR2 SYDVKM. The CDR3 covers 14 residues. V was trimmed by 5 bases and J by 5 bases, leaving 16 bases between them. DNA of the CDR3: TGTGCCAGCAGTCTCCGGGGGTCCATGGACGAGCAGTACTTC. The encoded protein is CASSLRGSMDEQYF.

The chain couples TRBV4-1 to TRBJ2-1; TRBD2 matches at 7 bases. The J segment lost 5 bases and the V segment lost 2 bases, leaving 9 bases of the junction unmatched. The germline CDR1 and CDR2 sequences are MGHRA and YSYEKL. There are 16 residues in the CDR3. CDR3 region: CASSQRIERGNNEQFF. CDR3 nucleotide sequence: TGCGCCAGCAGCCAACGCATCGAGCGGGGAAACAATGAGCAGTTCTTC.

The rearrangement joins TRBV5-4 to TRBJ2-3; D gene ambiguous. Per the germline V gene, CDR1 is SGHNT and CDR2 is YYREEE (reference sequence). V was clipped by 4 bases and J by 2 bases, with 11 bases between them. CDR3 length: 14 residues. DNA for the CDR3: TGTGCCAGCAGCACCCGGACCTACACAGATACGCAGTATTTT. Its translation is CASSTRTYTDTQYF.

The CDR3 protein is CASSLAVRGGTDTQYF. Written as DNA, the CDR3 is TGTGCCAGCAGCTTAGCGGTCAGGGGAGGCACAGATACGCAGTATTTT. The chain links TRBV7-6 to TRBJ2-3; perhaps TRBD1 as D (6 bases). Germline V gene lookup returns CDR1 SGHVS and CDR2 FNYEAQ. This CDR3 has 16 amino acids. V was shortened by 0 bases and J by 1 base, with 11 bases between the two germline ends.

CDR3 nucleotides: TGTGCCAGCTCACCAGGGACTAGCGGGATCTCCTACGAGCAGTACTTC. Protein sequence: CASSPGTSGISYEQYF. V and J are TRBV18 and TRBJ2-7; TRBD2 agrees at 13 bases. CDR1 is KGHSH, CDR2 LQKENI, per germline. The junction had 1 base not matched to a gene; V was cut back by 2 bases and J by 0 bases. The CDR3 runs 16 residues.

The chain carries TRBV7-9 and TRBJ2-1; 10 nucleotides match TRBD2. The CDR3 length is 11 residues. J lost 16 bases, V lost 6 bases, and 6 bases had no gene match. Germline V gene data show CDR1 as SEHNR and CDR2 as FQNEAQ (reference sequence). For the CDR3, the DNA is TGTGCCAGCAGGAGCGGGGGGGACGCTTTCTTC. Its protein product is CASRSGGDAFF.

This clone was seen once. This chain joins TRBV5-6 and TRBJ2-1; possibly TRBD2 for D (5 bases). From germline, CDR1 is SGHDT and CDR2 YYEEEE. Trimming removed 4 bases from V and 6 bases from J, with 14 bases in between. The CDR3 contains 14 residues. Written as DNA, the CDR3 is TGTGCCAGCAGCCCCGGAGGTGGCCTCAATGAGCAGTTCTTC. Its protein product is CASSPGGGLNEQFF.

Turning to this clone: This CDR3 is also generated by other DNA sequences in the sample. This rearrangement joins TRBV9 to TRBJ2-7; 14 bases agree with TRBD2. Germline V gene lookup returns CDR1 SGDLS and CDR2 YYNGEE. This CDR3 comprises 16 residues. The ends lost 2 bases at V and 3 bases at J; junction bases unmatched: 4. The CDR3 coding sequence is TGTGCCAGCAGCGTGGGGACTAGCGGGAGTTTCTACGAGCAGTACTTC. Its protein is CASSVGTSGSFYEQYF.

This clone has a handful of counts. The chain is built from TRBV28 and TRBJ2-7; D not certain. V was pared by 3 bases and J by 0 bases, with 6 bases between. The CDR3 runs 13 residues. Germline assignment: CDR1 MDHEN and CDR2 SYDVKM. As DNA, the CDR3 is TGTGCCAGCAGTTTTAAAAACTCCTACGAGCAGTACTTC. Residues: CASSFKNSYEQYF.

This rearrangement joins TRBV5-6 to TRBJ2-2; 7 bases align to TRBD1. V lost 4 bases to trimming and J lost 5 bases; unmatched junction nucleotides: 11. Germline loops: CDR1 SGHDT, CDR2 YYEEEE. The CDR3 has 16 amino acids. CDR3 amino acids: CASSHQGVGGTGELFF. The CDR3 bases are TGTGCCAGCAGCCACCAGGGGGTGGGTGGAACCGGGGAGCTGTTTTTT.

CDR3 loop: CASSRSGTGTTYEQYF. The DNA of the CDR3 is TGCGCCAGCAGCAGGTCCGGGACAGGGACTACCTACGAGCAGTACTTC. V is TRBV5-1 and J is TRBJ2-7, with 9 nucleotides matching TRBD1. The CDR3 sequence is 16 residues long. Germline CDR1 SGHRS, CDR2 YFSETQ. Trimming at V came to 4 bases and at J to 2 bases, leaving 10 bases not matched to a gene.